The 10 T cell receptor beta chains given below trace back to one sample, sequenced in a study of blood T cell repertoires in COVID-19. The assay was immunoSEQ multiplex PCR, and TCRdb's table has in-frame clones only and misses some. The profile shows about 370,000 clones, 85% to 90% of them singletons. Sample: PBMCs or T cells enriched from blood (not recorded which). Receptors were obtained from a man aged 18 to 30 who had recovered from COVID-19.

V usage is TRBV12-5 and J usage is TRBJ2-1, with D maybe TRBD2 (6 bases). The CDR3 totals 13 residues. Germline CDR1 LGHNT, CDR2 FRNRAP. Trimming removed 5 bases at V and 15 bases at J, with 20 bases between. CDR3 amino acids: CASGPPGAGGGFF. For the CDR3, the DNA is TGTGCTAGTGGTCCCCCCGGAGCCGGGGGTGGGTTCTTC.

The V call is TRBV7-2, the J call TRBJ1-2; no clear D. Germline-derived CDR1 and CDR2 are SGHTA and FQGNSA. Trimming stripped 0 bases from V and 4 bases from J, with 9 bases between. The CDR3 totals 14 residues. CDR3 nucleotide sequence: TGTGCCAGCAGCTTAGCCTCAGGCTTCTATGGCTACACCTTC. Its protein product is CASSLASGFYGYTF.

This clone was picked up one time. The DNA for the CDR3 is TGTGCCAGAAATATTAGAAACATTCAGTACTTC. It is translated as CARNIRNIQYF. The V gene is TRBV12-3 or TRBV12-4, the J gene TRBJ2-4; D not resolved. This CDR3 has 11 residues. Trimming removed 9 bases at V and 6 bases at J, with 9 bases between.

V and J are TRBV5-3 and TRBJ1-1; D perhaps matches TRBD1 (5 bases). TRBV5-3 is an open reading frame whose function is uncertain. V gave up 8 bases and J gave up 7 bases, with 18 bases separating them. The CDR3 loop spans 13 amino acids. Here the CDR3 reads CASILEGNGEAFF. CDR3 in DNA: TGTGCCAGCATCTTGGAGGGGAACGGTGAAGCTTTCTTT.

V usage is TRBV27 and J usage is TRBJ2-1, with D perhaps TRBD2 (5 bases). The CDR3 has 14 amino acids. Trimming stripped 3 bases from V and 3 bases from J, with 9 bases between. Germline V lookup: CDR1 MNHEY, CDR2 SMNVEV (reference sequence). The chain's CDR3 is CASSFGGSYNEQFF. CDR3 DNA: TGTGCCAGCAGTTTTGGAGGTAGCTACAATGAGCAGTTCTTC.

The rearrangement links TRBV18 to TRBJ1-1; TRBD1 aligns across 8 bases. Germline V gene data show CDR1 as KGHSH and CDR2 as LQKENI. This CDR3 comprises 13 residues. V trimming: 0 bases; J trimming: 11 bases; junction bases outside the gene matches: 5. This CDR3 is CASSPPDRGLAFF. The CDR3, as DNA: TGTGCCAGCTCACCACCTGACAGGGGTTTGGCTTTCTTT.

The gene calls are TRBV7-9 and TRBJ2-3; 10 positions match TRBD1. This CDR3 contains 16 residues. Losses at the gene ends were 0 bases for V and 3 bases for J; bases not matched to a gene: 3. The germline gives CDR1 SEHNR, CDR2 FQNEAQ (reference sequence). The CDR3 loop reads CASSLAGTGVTDTQYF. DNA of the CDR3: TGTGCCAGCAGCTTAGCCGGGACAGGGGTAACAGATACGCAGTATTTT.

The V call is TRBV30, the J call TRBJ1-5; 7 positions agree with TRBD1. CDR3 size: 13 residues. In germline, CDR1 is GTSNPN, CDR2 SVGIG (reference sequence). V dropped 1 base and J dropped 6; count of bases not matched to a gene: 3. Here the CDR3 reads CAWSAQGIQPQHF. The CDR3 DNA reads as TGTGCCTGGAGTGCACAGGGGATTCAGCCCCAGCATTTT.

The CDR3 loop is CASSPGVRVHEAFF. As DNA, the CDR3 is TGTGCCAGCAGCCCAGGGGTCAGGGTTCATGAAGCTTTCTTT. V usage is TRBV7-9 and J usage is TRBJ1-1, with D possibly matching TRBD1 (6 bases). This CDR3 contains 14 residues. Germline V gene data show CDR1 as SEHNR and CDR2 as FQNEAQ (reference sequence). Trimming left V 5 bases short and J 7 bases short, with 17 bases between.

The J gene is TRBJ2-1, the V gene TRBV7-2; D might be TRBD2 (6 bases). The V end lost 5 bases, the J end lost 9 bases, and 17 bases lay between the germline ends. CDR1 and CDR2 (germline): SGHTA, FQGNSA. The CDR3 spans 14 residues. The CDR3 DNA reads TGTGCCAGCAGCCCGACCGGGACTCAGTCTGAGCAGTTCTTC. Protein sequence: CASSPTGTQSEQFF. The entire variable domain, with the rest obtained from reference TRBV7-2 and TRBJ2-1, is as follows: GAGVSQSPSNKVTEKGKDVELRCDPISGHTALYWYRQSLGQGLEFLIYFQGNSAPDKSGLPSDRFSAERTGGSVSTLTIQRTQQEDSAVYLCASSPTGTQSEQFFGPGTRLTVL.